Listed here are 20 T cell receptor beta chains from one sample, sequenced in a study of spatial heterogeneity in lung cancer (dated by TCRdb to between 2019 and 2020). Findings and caveats that apply to the study as a whole: The number of expanded intratumoral alpha and beta TCRs correlated with the tumor nonsynonymous mutation count.

The time point tag for this specimen amounts to: sample taken at primary tumor resection. Which antigens these TCRs recognize remains unknown. Library preparation used 5' RACE. The data were produced on a NextSeq 500. TCRdb reworked the public reads: Q25 trimming with fastp, MiXCR clone assembly, productive beta chains retained. Entries are consolidated by CDR3 protein sequence, retaining the most common genes and DNA. This sample comprises roughly 5,700 distinct CDR3 sequences, 16% of them detected only once. 11% of the sample is taken by the ten largest. The specimen comprised lung tumor tissue, sampled at surgery. The receptors shown here come from a male donor with early-stage non-small cell lung cancer.

The CDR3 sequence: CASSLRQGAGELFF. CDR3 bases: TGCGCCAGCAGCCTCCGACAGGGAGCCGGGGAGCTGTTTTTT. The J gene is TRBJ2-2, the V gene TRBV5-1; 7 nucleotides align to TRBD1. Losses at the gene ends were 4 bases for V and 6 bases for J; bases not matched to a gene: 6. This CDR3 is built from 14 residues. In germline, CDR1 is SGHRS, CDR2 YFSETQ.

On this clonotype itself: This could be a read error, since a much larger clone is one nucleotide away. The J gene is TRBJ2-5, the V gene TRBV12-3 or TRBV12-4; D is perhaps TRBD1 (6 bases). There are 16 residues in the CDR3. The CDR3 here is CANSLGGFGHGETQYF. The CDR3 DNA reads TGTGCCAACAGTCTAGGGGGTTTCGGGCACGGGGAGACCCAGTACTTC.

This clonotype ranks as medium-sized. The chain couples TRBV5-5 to TRBJ1-5; possible D gene TRBD1, 6 bases. V gave up 0 bases and J gave up 5 bases, with 12 bases separating them. The germline CDR1 and CDR2 sequences are SGHKS and YYEKEE (reference sequence). CDR3 length: 15 amino acids. The CDR3 DNA is TGTGCCAGCAGCTTGGGCTGGGGGCGAGATCAGCCCCAGCATTTT. Protein sequence: CASSLGWGRDQPQHF.

This clonotype has a count of ten or more. The V call is TRBV3-1, the J call TRBJ2-7; 9 nucleotides match TRBD1. CDR3 size: 14 residues. The J segment lost 5 bases and the V segment lost 7 bases, leaving 9 bases of the junction unmatched. Per germline, CDR1 LGHDT and CDR2 YNNKEL (reference sequence). CDR3 residues: CASTAGDRDHEQYF. CDR3 coding DNA: TGTGCCAGCACCGCCGGGGACAGGGACCACGAGCAGTACTTC.

The chain uses TRBV12-3 or TRBV12-4 and TRBJ2-7; D perhaps matches TRBD1 (6 bases). The V end lost 5 bases, the J end lost 1 base, and 9 bases lay between the germline ends. This CDR3 contains 13 residues. The CDR3 bases are TGTGCCAGCAGTCCGGACAGTTCCTACGAGCAGTACTTC. Translation gives CASSPDSSYEQYF.

This clonotype qualifies as medium-sized. The V and J genes are TRBV25-1 and TRBJ1-2; unclear D gene. Trimming shortened V by 1 base and J by 5 bases, and 8 bases separated the two germline ends. The CDR3 is 13 amino acids. Germline assignment: CDR1 MGHDK and CDR2 SYGVNS. CDR3: CASSESIGYGYTF. The CDR3 bases are TGTGCCAGCAGTGAATCAATAGGATATGGCTACACCTTC.

This clonotype came up a few times. CDR3 sequence (DNA): TGTGCCAGCATGGTGGACAGGGCGTATAATTCACCCCTCCACTTT. Translated, it gives CASMVDRAYNSPLHF. This chain links TRBV10-3 with TRBJ1-6; 8 nucleotides agree with TRBD1. V was pared by 10 bases and J by 4 bases, with 9 bases of the junction left unmatched. The CDR3 has 15 amino acids. CDR1 is ENHRY, CDR2 SYGVKD, per germline.

By its share, this clonotype is medium-sized. This sequence joins TRBV27 and TRBJ2-5; 9 positions agree with TRBD2. Unmatched junction bases numbered 5, after V lost 5 bases and J lost 7 bases. The CDR3 sequence is 13 residues long. Germline CDR1 reads MNHEY; CDR2 reads SMNVEV (reference sequence). CDR3 nucleotide sequence: TGTGCCAGCAGTGTAGCGGGAGACCCGACCCAGTACTTC. Protein sequence: CASSVAGDPTQYF.

The J gene is TRBJ2-3, the V gene TRBV10-3, with a tentative D call TRBD2 (5 bases). V was shortened by 4 bases and J by 3 bases, with 14 bases between the two germline ends. CDR1 ENHRY and CDR2 SYGVKD come from the germline V gene. This CDR3 region has 15 residues. The CDR3: CAISGGSLGTDTQYF. CDR3 DNA sequence: TGTGCCATCAGTGGAGGGTCCCTGGGGACAGATACGCAGTATTTT.

By share, this clonotype ranks as medium-sized. The rearrangement links TRBV5-1 to TRBJ2-2; 10 bases align to TRBD2. The CDR3 has 16 amino acids. Germline loops: CDR1 SGHRS, CDR2 YFSETQ. V lost 4 bases and J lost 7; bases outside the gene matches: 10. The CDR3 DNA reads as TGCGCCAGCAGCGGGCCGAGCGGGAGGGCCGGCGGGGAGCTGTTTTTT. Amino acids: CASSGPSGRAGGELFF.

About this clonotype: A much more abundant neighbour one base away suggests this may be a read error. The V call is TRBV4-3, the J call TRBJ2-7; TRBD1 aligns across 7 bases. Germline CDR1 LGHNA, CDR2 YSLEER. The CDR3 spans 15 residues. The CDR3 region is CAGSQETGTTYEQYF. The CDR3 DNA reads TGCGCCGGCAGCCAGGAGACAGGGACCACCTACGAGCAGTACTTC.

This clonotype was counted many times. The gene calls are TRBV10-3 and TRBJ2-3; D unresolved. Per germline, CDR1 ENHRY and CDR2 SYGVKD. This CDR3 contains 15 residues. Between the trimmed V and J ends, which lost 0 bases and 3 bases, there was a span of 10 bases. CDR3 DNA sequence: TGTGCCATCAGTGAGTCCGACTCTCCAACAGATACGCAGTATTTT. Protein: CAISESDSPTDTQYF.

By its share, this clonotype is medium-sized. The chain uses TRBV6-5 and TRBJ1-6; possibly TRBD1 for D (5 bases). Germline V gene data show CDR1 as MNHEY and CDR2 as SVGAGI. Trimming removed 5 bases at V and 9 bases at J, with 17 bases between. CDR3 size: 15 residues. Here the CDR3 reads CASSNPGTGGSPLHF. In DNA, the CDR3 is TGTGCCAGCAGTAACCCCGGGACCGGCGGTTCACCCCTCCACTTT.

This clonotype is termed medium-sized. The chain couples TRBV5-1 to TRBJ1-2; D uncertain. The V gene's germline CDR1 is SGHRS and CDR2 YFSETQ. V shed 0 bases and J shed 8 bases, with 14 bases lying between them. This CDR3 has 14 amino acids. The CDR3 protein is CASSLDSPLGGYTF. CDR3 DNA sequence: TGCGCCAGCAGCTTGGACAGTCCCCTAGGCGGCTACACCTTC.

J is TRBJ1-1 and V is TRBV9; D is uncertain. Trimming took 3 bases from V and 1 from J, leaving 13 bases between them. This CDR3 is built from 15 residues. The germline gives CDR1 SGDLS, CDR2 YYNGEE. CDR3 residues: CASSADTGSNTEAFF. CDR3 coding DNA: TGTGCCAGCAGCGCCGACACCGGCTCGAACACTGAAGCTTTCTTT.

By share, this clonotype counts as medium-sized. V usage is TRBV5-6 and J usage is TRBJ2-7; 12 nucleotides match TRBD1. This CDR3 comprises 15 residues. Germline assignment: CDR1 SGHDT and CDR2 YYEEEE. V was pared by 4 bases and J by 5 bases, with 7 bases of the junction left unmatched. This CDR3 is CASSTGGTGGHEQYF. In nucleotides, the CDR3 is TGTGCCAGCAGCACGGGCGGGACAGGGGGCCACGAGCAGTACTTC.

The chain carries TRBV3-1 and TRBJ2-1, with a possible D match to TRBD2 (5 bases). In germline, CDR1 is LGHDT, CDR2 YNNKEL (reference sequence). Trimming took 1 base from V and 10 from J, leaving 26 bases between them. The CDR3 is 18 residues long. The CDR3 coding sequence is TGTGCCAGCAGCCAAGGTCGGCTAGCCCCCCGAGCCGCCTACGAGCAGTTCTTC. This translates into CASSQGRLAPRAAYEQFF.

This clonotype is deemed medium-sized. The chain carries TRBV14 and TRBJ2-7, with a weak D call TRBD1 (6 bases). This CDR3 is 15 amino acids long. Germline values: CDR1 SGHDN, CDR2 FVKESK. The germline V and J ends were trimmed by 2 bases and 6 bases, with 17 bases remaining between them. Here the CDR3 reads CASSQNSWTDREQYF. In DNA, the CDR3 is TGTGCCAGCAGCCAAAATTCTTGGACAGACCGCGAGCAGTACTTC.

By sample share, this clonotype is medium-sized. V usage is TRBV4-2 and J usage is TRBJ2-7; tentatively, D is TRBD1 (5 bases). Germline CDR1 and CDR2: LGHNA and YNFKEQ. The CDR3 extends over 11 amino acids. Trimming left V 8 bases short and J 4 bases short, with 9 bases between. CDR3 coding DNA: TGTGCCAGCCCCCCAGGGTACGAGCAGTACTTC. Protein: CASPPGYEQYF.

This clonotype is labeled as medium-sized. V is TRBV6-5 and J is TRBJ2-1, with a possible D match to TRBD1 (5 bases). V lost 6 bases and J 3 bases, leaving 12 bases between the germline ends. The CDR3 covers 14 residues. Germline V gene lookup returns CDR1 MNHEY and CDR2 SVGAGI. The CDR3 loop reads CASRLDRIYNEQFF. The CDR3 DNA reads TGTGCCAGCAGGCTTGACAGAATCTACAATGAGCAGTTCTTC.